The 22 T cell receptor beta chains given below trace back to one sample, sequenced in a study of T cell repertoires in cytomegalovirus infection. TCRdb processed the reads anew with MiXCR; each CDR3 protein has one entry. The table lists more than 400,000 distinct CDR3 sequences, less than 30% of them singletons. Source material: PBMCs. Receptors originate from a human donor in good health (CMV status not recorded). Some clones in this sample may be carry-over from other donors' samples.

The CDR3 DNA sequence: TGTGCCAGCAGTTTGTTACTTCTCCGTGGGGAGCTGTTTTTT. Its protein product is CASSLLLLRGELFF. The rearrangement joins TRBV28 to TRBJ2-2; D remains unclear. V shed 3 bases and J shed 8 bases, with 13 bases lying between them. The length of the CDR3 is 14 residues. The germline V gene encodes CDR1 MDHEN and CDR2 SYDVKM.

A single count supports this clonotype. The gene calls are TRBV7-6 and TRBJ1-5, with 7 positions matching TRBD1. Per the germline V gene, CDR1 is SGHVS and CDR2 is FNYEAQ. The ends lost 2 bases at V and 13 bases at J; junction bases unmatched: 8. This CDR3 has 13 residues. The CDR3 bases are TGTGCCAGCAGCTTATCTGGGGACAGTTCTCAGCATTTT. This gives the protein CASSLSGDSSQHF.

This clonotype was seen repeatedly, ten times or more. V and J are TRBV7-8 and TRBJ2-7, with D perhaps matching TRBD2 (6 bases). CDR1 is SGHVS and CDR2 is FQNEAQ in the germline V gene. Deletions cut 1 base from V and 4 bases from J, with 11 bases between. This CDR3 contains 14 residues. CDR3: CASSLGSGRYEQYV. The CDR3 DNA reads TGTGCCAGCAGCTTAGGTTCTGGGAGGTACGAGCAGTACGTC.

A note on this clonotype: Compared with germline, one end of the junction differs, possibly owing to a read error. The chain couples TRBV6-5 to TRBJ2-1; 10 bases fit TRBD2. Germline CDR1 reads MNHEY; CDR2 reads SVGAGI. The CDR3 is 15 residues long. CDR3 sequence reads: CASSSSGSSYNKQFF. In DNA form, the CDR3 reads TGTGCCAGCAGTTCTAGCGGGAGCTCCTACAATAAGCAGTTCTTC.

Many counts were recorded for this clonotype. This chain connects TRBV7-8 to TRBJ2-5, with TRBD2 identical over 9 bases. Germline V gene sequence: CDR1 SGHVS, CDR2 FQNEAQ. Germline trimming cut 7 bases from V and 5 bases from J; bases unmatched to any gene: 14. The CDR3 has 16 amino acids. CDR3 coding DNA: TGTGCCAGCACCCCCACGGTTCTAGCGGGACGGGAGACCCAGTACTTC. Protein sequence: CASTPTVLAGRETQYF.

CDR3: CSARDLDTYGYTF. CDR3 DNA: TGCAGTGCTAGAGATTTGGACACCTATGGCTACACCTTC. The chain combines TRBV20-1 with TRBJ1-2; possible D gene TRBD1, 5 bases. The germline V gene encodes CDR1 DFQATT and CDR2 SNEGSKA (reference sequence). V lost 0 bases, J lost 4 bases, and 9 bases lay in between. CDR3 length equals 13 residues.

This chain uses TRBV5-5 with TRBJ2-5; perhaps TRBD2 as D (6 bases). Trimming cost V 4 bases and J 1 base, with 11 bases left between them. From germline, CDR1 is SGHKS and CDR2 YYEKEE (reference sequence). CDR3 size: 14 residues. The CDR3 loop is CASSITSTQETQYF. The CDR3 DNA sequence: TGTGCCAGCAGCATCACTAGCACCCAAGAGACCCAGTACTTC.

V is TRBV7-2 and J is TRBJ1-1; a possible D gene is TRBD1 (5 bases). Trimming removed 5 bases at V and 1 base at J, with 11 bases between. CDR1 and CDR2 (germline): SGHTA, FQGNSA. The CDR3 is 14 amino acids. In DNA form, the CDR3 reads TGTGCCAGCAGCGGACGGACATCGAACACTGAAGCTTTCTTT. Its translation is CASSGRTSNTEAFF.

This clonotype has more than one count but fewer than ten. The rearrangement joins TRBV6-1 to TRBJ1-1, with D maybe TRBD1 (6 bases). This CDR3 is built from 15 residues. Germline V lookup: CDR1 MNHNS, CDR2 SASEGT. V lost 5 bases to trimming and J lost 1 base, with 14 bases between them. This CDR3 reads CASSTSDSRNTEAFF. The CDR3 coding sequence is TGTGCCAGCAGTACCTCGGACAGTCGGAACACTGAAGCTTTCTTT.

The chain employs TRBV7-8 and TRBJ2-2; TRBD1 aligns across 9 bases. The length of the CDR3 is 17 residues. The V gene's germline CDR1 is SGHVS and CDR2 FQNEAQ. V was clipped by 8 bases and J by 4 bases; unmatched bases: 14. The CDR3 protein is CASGRDRVIGRTGELFF. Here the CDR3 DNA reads TGTGCCAGCGGACGGGACAGGGTGATCGGGCGCACCGGGGAGCTGTTTTTT.

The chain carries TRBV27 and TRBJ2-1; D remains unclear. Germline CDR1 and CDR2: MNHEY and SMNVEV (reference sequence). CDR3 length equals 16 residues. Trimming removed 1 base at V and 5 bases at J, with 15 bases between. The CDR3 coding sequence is TGTGCCAGCAGTTTATTCTGGCGATCCGCACACAATGAGCAGTTCTTC. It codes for CASSLFWRSAHNEQFF.

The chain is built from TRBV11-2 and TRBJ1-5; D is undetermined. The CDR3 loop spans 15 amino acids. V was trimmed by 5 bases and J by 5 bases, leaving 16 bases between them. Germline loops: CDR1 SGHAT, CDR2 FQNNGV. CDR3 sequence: CASSPGSLPDQPQHF. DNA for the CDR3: TGTGCCAGCAGCCCCGGAAGTCTGCCGGATCAGCCCCAGCATTTT.

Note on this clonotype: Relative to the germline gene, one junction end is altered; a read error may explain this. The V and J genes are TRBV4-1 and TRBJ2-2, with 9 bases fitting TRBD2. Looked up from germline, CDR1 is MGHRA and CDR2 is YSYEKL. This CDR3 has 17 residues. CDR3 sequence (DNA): TGCGCCAGCAGCCAAGATTATAGCGGGAGCGGTCCCGGGGAGCTGTCTTTT. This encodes CASSQDYSGSGPGELSF.

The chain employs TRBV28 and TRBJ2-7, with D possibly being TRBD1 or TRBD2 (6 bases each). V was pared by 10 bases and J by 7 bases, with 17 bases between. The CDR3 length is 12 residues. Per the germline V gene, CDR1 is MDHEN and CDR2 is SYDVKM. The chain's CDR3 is CAIHRVGGEQYF. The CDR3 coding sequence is TGTGCCATTCACAGGGTCGGGGGAGAGCAGTACTTC. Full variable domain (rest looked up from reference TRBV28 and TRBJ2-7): DVKVTQSSRYLVKRTGEKVFLECVQDMDHENMFWYRQDPGLGLRLIYFSYDVKMKEKGDIPEGYSVSREKKERFSLILESASTNQTSMYLCAIHRVGGEQYFGPGTRLTVT.

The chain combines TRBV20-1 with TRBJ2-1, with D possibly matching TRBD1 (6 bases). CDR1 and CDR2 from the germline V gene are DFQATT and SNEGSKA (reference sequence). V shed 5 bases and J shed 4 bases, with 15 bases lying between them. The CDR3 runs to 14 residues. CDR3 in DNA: TGCAGTGCTTGGACAGTGTCGGAGTACAATGAGCAGTTCTTC. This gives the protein CSAWTVSEYNEQFF.

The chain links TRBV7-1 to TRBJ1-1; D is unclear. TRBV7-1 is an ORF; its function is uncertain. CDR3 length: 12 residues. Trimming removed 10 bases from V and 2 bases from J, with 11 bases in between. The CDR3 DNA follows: TGTGCCACTGAAAATATTAACACTGAAGCTTTCTTT. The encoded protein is CATENINTEAFF.

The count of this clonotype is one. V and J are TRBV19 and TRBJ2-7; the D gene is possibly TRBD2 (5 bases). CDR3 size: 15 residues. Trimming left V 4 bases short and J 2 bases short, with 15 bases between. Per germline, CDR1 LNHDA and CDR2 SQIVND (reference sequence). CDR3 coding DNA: TGTGCCAGTAGTAGAAACGGGGTAAGCACCTACGAGCAGTACTTC. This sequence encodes CASSRNGVSTYEQYF.

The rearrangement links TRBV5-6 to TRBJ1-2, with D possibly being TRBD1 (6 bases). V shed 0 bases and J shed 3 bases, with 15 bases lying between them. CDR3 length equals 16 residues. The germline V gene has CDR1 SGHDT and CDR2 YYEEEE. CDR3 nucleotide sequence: TGTGCCAGCAGCTTGGTCCGTACGGGGGGCGACTATGGCTACACCTTC. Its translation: CASSLVRTGGDYGYTF.

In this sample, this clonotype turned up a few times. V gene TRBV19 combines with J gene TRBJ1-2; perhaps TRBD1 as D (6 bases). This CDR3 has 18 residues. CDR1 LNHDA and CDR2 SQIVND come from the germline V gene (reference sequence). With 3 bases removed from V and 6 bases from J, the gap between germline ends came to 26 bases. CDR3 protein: CASSMLKSAGVSGDGYTF. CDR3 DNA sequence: TGTGCCAGTAGTATGCTAAAGTCGGCAGGGGTGTCCGGGGATGGCTACACCTTC.

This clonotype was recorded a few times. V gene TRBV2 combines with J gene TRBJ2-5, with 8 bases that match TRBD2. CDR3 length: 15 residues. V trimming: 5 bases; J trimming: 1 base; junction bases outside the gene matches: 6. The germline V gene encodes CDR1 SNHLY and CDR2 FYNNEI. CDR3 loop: CASSYGGGGQETQYF. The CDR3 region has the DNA TGTGCCAGCAGTTACGGGGGGGGCGGCCAAGAGACCCAGTACTTC.

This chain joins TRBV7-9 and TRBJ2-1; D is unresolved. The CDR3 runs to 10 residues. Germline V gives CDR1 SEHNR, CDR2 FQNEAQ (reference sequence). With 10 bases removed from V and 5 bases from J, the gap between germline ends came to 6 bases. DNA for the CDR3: TGTGCCAACAAAGACAATGAGCAGTTCTTC. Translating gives CANKDNEQFF.

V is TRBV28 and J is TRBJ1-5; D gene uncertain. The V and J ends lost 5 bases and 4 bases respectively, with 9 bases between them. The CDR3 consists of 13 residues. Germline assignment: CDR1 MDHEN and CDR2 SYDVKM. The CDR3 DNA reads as TGTGCCAGCAGTCAATTCTTAAATCAGCCCCAGCATTTT. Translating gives CASSQFLNQPQHF. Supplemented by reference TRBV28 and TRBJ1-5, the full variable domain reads DVKVTQSSRYLVKRTGEKVFLECVQDMDHENMFWYRQDPGLGLRLIYFSYDVKMKEKGDIPEGYSVSREKKERFSLILESASTNQTSMYLCASSQFLNQPQHFGDGTRLSIL.